This TCR beta chain was sequenced in a study of regulatory T cells in long-lasting Graves disease. This clonotype was observed a few times. What it binds is not known. General study points: Persistent Graves' patients showed a TCR diversity that was lower than that of newly diagnosed ones. The study found TRBV28, TRBJ1-2 and TRBJ2-5 favored in persistent disease.

The time point was: persistent/refractory GD, antithyroid drugs over 5 years with positive TRAb. With RNA extracted from PBMCs as input, the TCR library was made. According to the study, TCR beta libraries were built with iRepertoire HTBI primers and CDR3-region Arm-PCR. TCRdb reprocessed the multiplex PCR reads with MiXCR, giving one entry per CDR3 protein. The sample has about 340,000 distinct CDR3 sequences; around a fifth are singletons. V was clipped by 4 bases and J by 0 bases; unmatched bases: 8. Germline V gene data show CDR1 as SGHRS and CDR2 as YFSETQ. The CDR3 loop spans 17 amino acids. J is TRBJ2-1 and V is TRBV5-1, with 9 bases aligning to TRBD2. Sequenced here: peripheral blood mononuclear cells (PBMCs), sampled when the disease was refractory, from a patient treated with antithyroid drugs. This receptor was identified in a female donor with Graves disease. CDR3 sequence reads: CASSRRLAASSYNEQFF. In DNA form, the CDR3 reads TGCGCCAGCAGCCGCCGACTAGCGGCAAGCTCCTACAATGAGCAGTTCTTC.